These 6 T cell receptor beta chains were sequenced from one sample in a study of Ad26.COV2.S vaccination and SARS-CoV-2 variants. Data came from immunoSEQ multiplex PCR; TCRdb stores just in-frame clones and leaves some out. The sample lists hundreds of thousands of clones, 80% to 90% seen once, with roughly 1.5% in the top ten. Noted treatment: around 19 received Ad26.COV2.S at low or high dose, single or two shots; 5 received placebo; per-sample allocation not given. Samples came from day 63 after the first vaccine or placebo injection. The input for sequencing was peripheral blood, taken in a trial of Ad26.COV2.S vaccine versus placebo. These receptor sequences come from a person between 18 and 65 years old who received the Ad26.COV2.S COVID-19 vaccine or a placebo.

This chain links TRBV27 with TRBJ2-4; the D is unclear. In germline, CDR1 is MNHEY, CDR2 SMNVEV (reference sequence). Trimming removed 0 bases at V and 2 bases at J, with 14 bases between. This CDR3 is built from 17 residues. The CDR3 DNA follows: TGTGCCAGCAGTTTATCGGGTGGCAGAGCTACCAAAAACATTCAGTACTTC. It encodes CASSLSGGRATKNIQYF.

The V and J genes are TRBV7-9 and TRBJ1-1; D gene ambiguous. The CDR3 length is 13 residues. Germline V gives CDR1 SEHNR, CDR2 FQNEAQ (reference sequence). Trimming left V 6 bases short and J 4 bases short, with 12 bases between. The CDR3 region is CASSALGGTEAFF. The CDR3 region has the DNA TGTGCCAGCAGTGCCTTGGGCGGCACTGAAGCTTTCTTT.

This clone has more than one count but fewer than ten. The chain carries TRBV2 and TRBJ1-3; tentative D call: TRBD1 (5 bases). Germline V CDR1 and CDR2: SNHLY, FYNNEI. V was shortened by 7 bases and J by 4 bases, with 20 bases between the two germline ends. The CDR3 has 16 amino acids. CDR3 sequence: CASIPDMRYVGNTIYF. CDR3 DNA: TGTGCCAGCATTCCGGACATGAGATACGTAGGAAACACCATATATTTT.

This clone was observed a handful of times. The chain employs TRBV11-2 and TRBJ1-2; no definite D call. Germline values: CDR1 SGHAT, CDR2 FQNNGV. V lost 1 base to trimming and J lost 2 bases, with 8 bases between them. The CDR3 is 14 amino acids. CDR3 residues: CASSLGTENYGYTF. The CDR3 DNA reads as TGTGCCAGCAGCTTAGGAACAGAAAACTATGGCTACACCTTC.

This rearrangement joins TRBV19 to TRBJ1-5; D gene ambiguous. V was trimmed by 2 bases and J by 3 bases, leaving 5 bases between them. Germline V gives CDR1 LNHDA, CDR2 SQIVND (reference sequence). The CDR3 consists of 13 residues. This CDR3 is CASSILHNQPQHF. For the CDR3, the DNA is TGTGCCAGTAGTATACTCCACAATCAGCCCCAGCATTTT.

The J gene is TRBJ1-1, the V gene TRBV29-1, with D tentatively TRBD1 (5 bases). The V gene lost 5 bases and the J gene lost 6 bases, with 7 bases spanning the gap. This CDR3 contains 10 residues. Germline CDR1 reads SQVTM; CDR2 reads ANQGSEA. The CDR3, as DNA: TGCAGCGTTCAGGGTGCTGAAGCTTTCTTT. Its protein product is CSVQGAEAFF.